This T cell receptor (beta chain) is from a study of CD8+ T cells in alopecia areata. Treatment reported: oral pan-JAK inhibitor, 5-10 mg twice daily. A remark on this clone: Other DNA sequences in the same sample also yield this CDR3.

Germline values: CDR1 LGHNA, CDR2 YSLEER. This CDR3 is 20 amino acids long. With 3 bases removed from V and 0 bases from J, the gap between germline ends came to 26 bases. cDNA serving as the sequencing template came from extracted, reverse transcribed RNA. Clones were sequenced by immunoSEQ multiplex PCR, and TCRdb holds only the in-frame ones, with some missing. The table records around 100,000 clones, roughly three fifths of them present only once. The clonotype originates from a human donor with alopecia areata. Material: CD8+ T cells sorted from blood, obtained at week 24, from a patient treated with tofacitinib. The chain couples TRBV4-3 to TRBJ1-1; weak D call: TRBD1 (5 bases). The CDR3 loop reads CASSHPPKPDGRAMNTEAFF. In nucleotides, the CDR3 is TGCGCCAGCAGCCACCCACCCAAGCCCGATGGCAGGGCGATGAACACTGAAGCTTTCTTT.